This T cell receptor (beta chain) was found in a study of shared clonotypes between healthy human individuals. Study details: Each donor contributed plates that comprised three CD4 naive, three CD4 memory, two CD8 naive and one CD8 memory. Study-level results: It was the non-shared clonotypes that had lower generation probabilities than clonotypes shared by all four donors.

With respect to this clone: Its specificity is not known.

There are 14 residues in the CDR3. The V gene lost 0 bases and the J gene lost 1 base, with 6 bases spanning the gap. CDR1 is LNHNV and CDR2 is YYDKDF in the germline V gene (reference sequence). On sorted subsets, replicate PCRs used roughly 190 ng DNA, or about 33,000 T cell genomes. The method was immunoSEQ multiplex PCR; TCRdb's version includes in-frame clones alone and lacks a portion of them. The sample comprises hundreds of thousands of clones, 96% of which are singletons, and under 0.06% rests with the top ten. Sequencing was performed on naive CD4+ T cells sorted from blood. Subset given: CD45RA+ positively selected. This sequence joins TRBV15 and TRBJ1-1; D call uncertain. The receptor's source is a woman younger than 45 in good health. The CDR3 DNA reads TGTGCCACCAGCAGAGAACGTGGGAACACTGAAGCTTTCTTT. As protein: CATSRERGNTEAFF.